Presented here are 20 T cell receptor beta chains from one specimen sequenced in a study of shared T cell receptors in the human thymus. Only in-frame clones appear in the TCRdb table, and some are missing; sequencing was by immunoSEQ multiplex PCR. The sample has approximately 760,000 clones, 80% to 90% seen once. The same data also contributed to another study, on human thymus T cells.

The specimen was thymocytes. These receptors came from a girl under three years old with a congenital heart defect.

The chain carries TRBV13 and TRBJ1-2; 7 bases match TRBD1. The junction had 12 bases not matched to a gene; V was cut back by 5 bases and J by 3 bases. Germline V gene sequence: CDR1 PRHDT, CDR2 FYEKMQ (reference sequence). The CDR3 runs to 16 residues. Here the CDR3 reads CASSLPGQAEDYGYTF. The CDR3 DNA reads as TGTGCCAGCAGCCTACCCGGACAGGCTGAGGACTATGGCTACACCTTC.

The CDR3 reads CASSLVGSGGSYNEQFF. Written as DNA, the CDR3 is TGTGCCAGCAGCTTGGTGGGGTCCGGGGGTTCCTACAATGAGCAGTTCTTC. This chain connects TRBV5-4 to TRBJ2-1; TRBD2 is a possible D gene (6 bases). The germline V gene encodes CDR1 SGHNT and CDR2 YYREEE (reference sequence). Trimming stripped 0 bases from V and 1 base from J, with 14 bases between. This CDR3 contains 17 residues.

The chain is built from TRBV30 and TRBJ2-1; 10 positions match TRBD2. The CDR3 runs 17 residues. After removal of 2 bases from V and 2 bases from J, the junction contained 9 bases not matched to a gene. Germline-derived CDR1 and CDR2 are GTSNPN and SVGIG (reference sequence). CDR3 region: CAWSSAGGITPYNEQFF. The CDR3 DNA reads TGTGCCTGGAGTTCAGCGGGGGGGATCACGCCCTACAATGAGCAGTTCTTC.

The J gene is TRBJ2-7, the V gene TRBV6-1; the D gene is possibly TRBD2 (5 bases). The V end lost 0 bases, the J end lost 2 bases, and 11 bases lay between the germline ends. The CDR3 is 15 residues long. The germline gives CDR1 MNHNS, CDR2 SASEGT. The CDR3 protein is CASSEAGLRAYEQYF. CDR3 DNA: TGTGCCAGCAGTGAAGCGGGCCTGAGGGCCTACGAGCAGTACTTC.

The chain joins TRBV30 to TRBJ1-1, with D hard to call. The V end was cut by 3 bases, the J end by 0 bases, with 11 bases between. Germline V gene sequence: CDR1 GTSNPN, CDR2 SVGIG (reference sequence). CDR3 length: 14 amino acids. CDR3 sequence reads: CAWSGGMMNTEAFF. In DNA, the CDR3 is TGTGCCTGGAGCGGAGGGATGATGAACACTGAAGCTTTCTTT.

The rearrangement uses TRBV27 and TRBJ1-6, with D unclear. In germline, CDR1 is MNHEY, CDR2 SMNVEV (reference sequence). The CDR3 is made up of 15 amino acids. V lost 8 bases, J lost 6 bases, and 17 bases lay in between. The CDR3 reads CASSLGRVPNSPLHF. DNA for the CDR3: TGTGCCAGCTCCCTAGGGAGGGTCCCTAATTCACCCCTCCACTTT.

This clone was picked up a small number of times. CDR3 bases: TGTGCCAGCAGCCCCCTAGCGGGGAACACCGGGGAGCTGTTTTTT. The encoded protein is CASSPLAGNTGELFF. The rearrangement uses TRBV7-2 and TRBJ2-2, with 8 bases matching TRBD2. The CDR3 runs 15 residues. Germline V lookup: CDR1 SGHTA, CDR2 FQGNSA. Unmatched junction bases numbered 3, after V lost 5 bases and J lost 1 base.

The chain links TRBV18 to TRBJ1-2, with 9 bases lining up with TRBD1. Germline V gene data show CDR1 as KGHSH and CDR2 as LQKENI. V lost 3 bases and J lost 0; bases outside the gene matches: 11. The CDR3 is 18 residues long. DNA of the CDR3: TGTGCCAGCTCACCGGGACAGGGCCCTACTGAAGCTAACTATGGCTACACCTTC. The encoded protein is CASSPGQGPTEANYGYTF.

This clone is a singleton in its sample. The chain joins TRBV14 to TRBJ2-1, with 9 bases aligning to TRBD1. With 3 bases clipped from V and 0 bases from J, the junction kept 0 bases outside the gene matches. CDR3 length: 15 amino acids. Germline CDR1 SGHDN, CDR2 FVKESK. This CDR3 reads CASSQTGGSYNEQFF. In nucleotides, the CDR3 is TGTGCCAGCAGCCAGACAGGGGGCTCCTACAATGAGCAGTTCTTC.

The CDR3 here is CASSEEGHPNYGYTF. The DNA for the CDR3 is TGCGCCAGCAGCGAAGAGGGACACCCTAACTATGGCTACACCTTC. The genes are TRBV5-1 and TRBJ1-2; possibly TRBD1 for D (6 bases). Between the trimmed V and J ends, which lost 4 bases and 0 bases, there was a span of 13 bases. This CDR3 has 15 amino acids. CDR1 and CDR2 (germline): SGHRS, YFSETQ. Full variable domain (remainder filled in from reference TRBV5-1 and TRBJ1-2): KAGVTQTPRYLIKTRGQQVTLSCSPISGHRSVSWYQQTPGQGLQFLFEYFSETQRNKGNFPGRFSGRQFSNSRSEMNVSTLELGDSALYLCASSEEGHPNYGYTFGSGTRLTVV.

The CDR3 DNA is TGCGCCAGCAGAGTTCTTTCCGGGACTAGCGGGGTACAGGGTTACAATGAGCAGTTCTTC. Translation gives CASRVLSGTSGVQGYNEQFF. The chain has TRBV4-1 and TRBJ2-1; 13 bases match TRBD2. With 6 bases clipped from V and 4 bases from J, the junction kept 18 bases outside the gene matches. The CDR3 runs 20 residues. Germline CDR1 is MGHRA and CDR2 is YSYEKL.

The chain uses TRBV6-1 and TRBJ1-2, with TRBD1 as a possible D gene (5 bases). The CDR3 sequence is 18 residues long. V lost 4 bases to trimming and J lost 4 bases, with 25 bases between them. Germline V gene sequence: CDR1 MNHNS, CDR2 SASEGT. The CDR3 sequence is CASSAPPGGVVRTYGYTF. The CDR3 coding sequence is TGTGCCAGCAGTGCCCCCCCGGGGGGTGTAGTTAGGACCTATGGCTACACCTTC.

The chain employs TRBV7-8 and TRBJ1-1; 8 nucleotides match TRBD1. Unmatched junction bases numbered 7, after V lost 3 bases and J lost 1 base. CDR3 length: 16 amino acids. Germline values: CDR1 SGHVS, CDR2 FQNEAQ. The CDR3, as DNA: TGTGCCAGCAGCTTGCAGGGACAGGCTCCGAACACTGAAGCTTTCTTT. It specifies CASSLQGQAPNTEAFF.

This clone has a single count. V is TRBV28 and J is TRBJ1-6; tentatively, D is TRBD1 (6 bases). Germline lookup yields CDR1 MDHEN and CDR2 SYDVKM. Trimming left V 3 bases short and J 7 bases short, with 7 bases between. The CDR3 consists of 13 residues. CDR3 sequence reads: CASSLDRNSPLHF. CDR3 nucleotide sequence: TGTGCCAGCAGTTTGGACAGAAATTCACCCCTCCACTTT.

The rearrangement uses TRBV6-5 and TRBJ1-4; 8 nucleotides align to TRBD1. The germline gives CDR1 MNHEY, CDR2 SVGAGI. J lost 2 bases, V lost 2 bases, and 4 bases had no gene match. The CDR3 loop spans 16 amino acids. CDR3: CASSYRRTGTNEKLFF. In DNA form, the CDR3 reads TGTGCCAGCAGTTACCGGAGGACAGGGACTAATGAAAAACTGTTTTTT.

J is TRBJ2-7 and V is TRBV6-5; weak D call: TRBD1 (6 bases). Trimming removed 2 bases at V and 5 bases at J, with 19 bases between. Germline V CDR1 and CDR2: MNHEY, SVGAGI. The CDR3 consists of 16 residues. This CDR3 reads CASSYRPPAGVNEQYF. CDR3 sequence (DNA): TGTGCCAGCAGTTACCGCCCGCCAGCAGGGGTTAACGAGCAGTACTTC.

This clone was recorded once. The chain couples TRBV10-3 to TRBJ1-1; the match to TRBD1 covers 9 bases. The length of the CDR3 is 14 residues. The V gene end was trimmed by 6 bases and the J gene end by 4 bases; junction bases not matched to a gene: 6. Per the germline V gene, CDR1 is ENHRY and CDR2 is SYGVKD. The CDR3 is CAIRGDRASTEAFF. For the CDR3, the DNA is TGTGCCATCAGGGGGGACAGGGCGTCCACTGAAGCTTTCTTT.

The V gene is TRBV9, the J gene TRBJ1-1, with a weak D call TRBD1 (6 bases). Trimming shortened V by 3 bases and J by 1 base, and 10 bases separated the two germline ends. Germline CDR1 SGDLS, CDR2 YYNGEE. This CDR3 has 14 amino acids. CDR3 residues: CASSEGQTNTEAFF. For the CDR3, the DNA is TGTGCCAGCAGCGAAGGACAGACGAACACTGAAGCTTTCTTT.

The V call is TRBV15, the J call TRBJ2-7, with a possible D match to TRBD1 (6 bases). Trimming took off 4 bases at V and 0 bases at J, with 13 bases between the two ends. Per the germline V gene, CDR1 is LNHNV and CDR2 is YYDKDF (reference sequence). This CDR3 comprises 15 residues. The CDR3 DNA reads TGTGCCACCAGCATCGCGCAGGGGCTCTCCTACGAGCAGTACTTC. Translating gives CATSIAQGLSYEQYF.

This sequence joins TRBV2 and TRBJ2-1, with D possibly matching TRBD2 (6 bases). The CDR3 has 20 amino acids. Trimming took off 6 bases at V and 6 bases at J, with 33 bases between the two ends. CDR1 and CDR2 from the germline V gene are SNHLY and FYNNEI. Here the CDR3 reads CASSRDGEDRAQFWCNEQFF. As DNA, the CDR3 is TGTGCCAGCAGCAGAGACGGGGAGGATAGGGCGCAGTTTTGGTGCAATGAGCAGTTCTTC.